The T cell receptor (beta chain) described here comes from a study of T-cell reconstitution after alpha-beta-depleted transplantation in children (TCRdb year 2016). About the investigation overall: T-cell immune reconstitution after TCRalphabeta/CD19-depleted allogeneic hematopoietic cell transplantation in children was quantitatively tracked in the study by means of TCR repertoire profiling. Study-wide findings and limitations: Hyperexpanded clone frequencies declined over subsequent months; after one year, T-cell counts and TCRbeta diversity were mostly attributed to newly produced T cells. Apparently early alphabetaT-cell count recovery about two months after transplant reportedly relied on only several hundred rapidly expanded clones derived from non-depleted graft cells. In some patients, the high TCRbeta diversity seen at day 60 was put down to recipient T cells and intrathymic progenitors that had survived conditioning.

This clonotype showed up many times. This receptor's antigen is unknown. The sample holds no much larger clone one base away, and base qualities are not on file. The library was prepared using PCR. Sequenced using an Illumina HiSeq 2500. TCR library preparation used molecular barcoding, with unique molecular identifiers applied to normalize quantification of the TCRbeta repertoire. TCRdb reprocessing: public reads trimmed at Q25 with fastp, clones called with MiXCR, in-frame beta chains kept. Under each unique CDR3 protein, matching rows form one entry showing the most common genes and DNA. Recorded for this sample are approximately 9,000 distinct CDR3 sequences; under 20% of them occurred a single time. The ten largest make up more than 70% of the sample. In light of the paper, this sample's time point label describes: day 60 (about 2 months) after transplantation. The treatment or condition tag for this specimen amounts to: allogeneic hematopoietic cell transplantation with graft depleted of TCRalphabeta T cells and CD19 B cells. TCRalphabeta/CD19-depleted allogeneic hematopoietic cell grafts were given to the transplant recipients, all of whom were children.

The TCR comes from a girl under three years old who had a stem cell transplant for combined immunodeficiency, so the T cells may come from the graft donor. This material consisted of PBMCs, mostly from graft donor cells, taken 60 days after TCRalphabeta/CD19-depleted stem cell transplant.

The CDR3 in this case is CSAIGLAGVLGTVEQYF. The nucleotide sequence reads TGCAGTGCTATAGGACTAGCGGGGGTCCTTGGTACAGTAGAGCAGTATTTT. The rearrangement combines TRBV20-1 with TRBJ2-3, and 13 bases in between align with TRBD2. V has 4 bases trimmed and J has 11 bases trimmed; junction bases matching no gene number 18. From cysteine to phenylalanine, the CDR3 is 17 amino acids long. Just CDR3 DNA is preserved here, 51 bases in frame from base 1. CDR1 is given as DFQATT and CDR2 as SNEGSKA, both from the germline V gene (reference sequence).